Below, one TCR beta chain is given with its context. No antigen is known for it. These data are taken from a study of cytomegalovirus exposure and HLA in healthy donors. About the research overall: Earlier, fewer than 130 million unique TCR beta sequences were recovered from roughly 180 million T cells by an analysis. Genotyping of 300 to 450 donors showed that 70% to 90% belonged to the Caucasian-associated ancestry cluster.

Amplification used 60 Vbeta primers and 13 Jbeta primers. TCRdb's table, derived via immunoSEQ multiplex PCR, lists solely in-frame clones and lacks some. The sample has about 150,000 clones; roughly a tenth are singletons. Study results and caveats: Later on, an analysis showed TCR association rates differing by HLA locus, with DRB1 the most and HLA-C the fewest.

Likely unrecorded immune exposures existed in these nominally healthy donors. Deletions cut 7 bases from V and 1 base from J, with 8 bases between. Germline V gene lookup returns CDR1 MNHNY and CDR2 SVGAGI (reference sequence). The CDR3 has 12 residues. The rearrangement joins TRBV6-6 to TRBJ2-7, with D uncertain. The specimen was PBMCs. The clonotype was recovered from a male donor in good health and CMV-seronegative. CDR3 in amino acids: CASKTGSYEQYF. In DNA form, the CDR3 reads TGTGCCAGCAAGACTGGTTCCTACGAGCAGTACTTC.